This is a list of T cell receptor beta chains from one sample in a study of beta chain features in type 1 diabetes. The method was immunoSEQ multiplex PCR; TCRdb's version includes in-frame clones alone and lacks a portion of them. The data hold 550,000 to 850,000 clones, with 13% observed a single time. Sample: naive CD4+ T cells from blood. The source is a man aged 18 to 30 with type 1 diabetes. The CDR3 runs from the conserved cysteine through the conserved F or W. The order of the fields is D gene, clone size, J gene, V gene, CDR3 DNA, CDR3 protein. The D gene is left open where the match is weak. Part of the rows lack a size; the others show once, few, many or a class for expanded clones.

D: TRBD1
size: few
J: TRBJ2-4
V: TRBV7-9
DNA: TGTGCCAGCAGCCCCGGGACAGACTCAATTCAGTACTTC
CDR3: CASSPGTDSIQYF

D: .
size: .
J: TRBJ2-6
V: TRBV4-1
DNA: TGCGCCAGCAGCCAACCCGGGGCTGGGGCCAACGTCCTGACTTTC
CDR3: CASSQPGAGANVLTF

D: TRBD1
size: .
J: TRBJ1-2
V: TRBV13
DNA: TGTGCCAGCAGCCCCGACAGGGCCTCTGGCTACACCTTC
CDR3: CASSPDRASGYTF

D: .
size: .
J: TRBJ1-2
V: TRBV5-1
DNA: TGCGCCAGCAGCTTGTTCCGGACAGCCAACTATGGCTACACCTTC
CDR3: CASSLFRTANYGYTF

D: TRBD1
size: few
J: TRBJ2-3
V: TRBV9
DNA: TGTGCCAGCAGCCCGGACAGGGGGAAATCAGATACGCAGTATTTT
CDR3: CASSPDRGKSDTQYF

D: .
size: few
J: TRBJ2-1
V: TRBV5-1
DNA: TGCGCCAGCAGCTTGGAGGGAATCGGCTCCTACAATGAGCAGTTCTTC
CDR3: CASSLEGIGSYNEQFF

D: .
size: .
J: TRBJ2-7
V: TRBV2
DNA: TGTGCCAGCACAAGGGAAAACTACGAGCAGTACTTC
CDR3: CASTRENYEQYF

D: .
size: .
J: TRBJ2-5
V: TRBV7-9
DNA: TGTGCCAGCAGCTTACTAGCAGAGGAGACCCAGTACTTC
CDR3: CASSLLAEETQYF

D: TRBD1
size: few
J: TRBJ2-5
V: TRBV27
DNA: TGTGCCAGCAGTTCGACAGGGCAAGAGACCCAGTACTTC
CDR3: CASSSTGQETQYF

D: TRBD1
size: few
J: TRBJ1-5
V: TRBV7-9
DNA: TGTGCCAGCAGCCGCGGAATCGGACAGGGGGCTCAGCCCCAGCATTTT
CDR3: CASSRGIGQGAQPQHF

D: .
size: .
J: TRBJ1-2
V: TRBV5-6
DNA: TGTGCCAGCAGCCAATCCGGGGGGATTAACTATGGCTACACCTTC
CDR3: CASSQSGGINYGYTF

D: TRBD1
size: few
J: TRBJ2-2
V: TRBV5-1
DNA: TGCGCCAGCAGCTTTACAGGGGATTCCGGGGAGCTGTTTTTT
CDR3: CASSFTGDSGELFF

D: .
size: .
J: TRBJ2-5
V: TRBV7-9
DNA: TGTGCCACGGCCACCCAGGGGACCCAGTACTTC
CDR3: CATATQGTQYF

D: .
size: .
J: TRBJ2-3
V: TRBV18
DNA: TGTGCCAGCTCACCCCGAGGCACAGATACGCAGTATTTT
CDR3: CASSPRGTDTQYF

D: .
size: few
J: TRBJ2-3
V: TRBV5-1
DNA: TGCGCCAGCAGCCTCTTAAGCCGGCCAGATACGCAGTATTTT
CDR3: CASSLLSRPDTQYF

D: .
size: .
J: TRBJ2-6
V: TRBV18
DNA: TGTGCCAGCTCACCCTCCCGGGCCATCTCTGGGGCCAACGTCCTGACTTTC
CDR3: CASSPSRAISGANVLTF

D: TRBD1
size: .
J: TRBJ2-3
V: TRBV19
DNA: TGTGCCAGTAGCCCAGGGGACAGGGTTCCAGATACGCAGTATTTT
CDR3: CASSPGDRVPDTQYF

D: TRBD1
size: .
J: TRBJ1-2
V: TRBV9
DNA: TGTGCCAGCAGCGCCGGGACAGGGAACTATGGCTACACCTTC
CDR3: CASSAGTGNYGYTF

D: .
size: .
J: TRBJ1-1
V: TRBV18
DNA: TGTGCCAGCTCACCAGCGAACACTGAAGCTTTCTTT
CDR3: CASSPANTEAFF

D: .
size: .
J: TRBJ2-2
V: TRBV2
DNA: TGTGCCAGCATTACGGGATTTAACACCGGGGAGCTGTTTTTT
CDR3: CASITGFNTGELFF

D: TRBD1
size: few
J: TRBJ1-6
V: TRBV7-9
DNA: TGTGCCAGCAGCACAGGGACAGGGGGTTACGATTCACCCCTCCACTTT
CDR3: CASSTGTGGYDSPLHF

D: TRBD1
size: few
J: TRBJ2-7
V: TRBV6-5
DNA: TGTGCCAGCAGTACTCGGACAGGGGCCTACGAGCAGTACTTC
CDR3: CASSTRTGAYEQYF

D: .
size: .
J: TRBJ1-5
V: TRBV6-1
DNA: TGTGCCAGCAGTTTGGCCCAGGGAGATCAGCCCCAGCATTTT
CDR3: CASSLAQGDQPQHF

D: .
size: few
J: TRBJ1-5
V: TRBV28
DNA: TGTGCCAGCAGCGACTCATCAGGGAGCAATCAGCCCCAGCATTTT
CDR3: CASSDSSGSNQPQHF